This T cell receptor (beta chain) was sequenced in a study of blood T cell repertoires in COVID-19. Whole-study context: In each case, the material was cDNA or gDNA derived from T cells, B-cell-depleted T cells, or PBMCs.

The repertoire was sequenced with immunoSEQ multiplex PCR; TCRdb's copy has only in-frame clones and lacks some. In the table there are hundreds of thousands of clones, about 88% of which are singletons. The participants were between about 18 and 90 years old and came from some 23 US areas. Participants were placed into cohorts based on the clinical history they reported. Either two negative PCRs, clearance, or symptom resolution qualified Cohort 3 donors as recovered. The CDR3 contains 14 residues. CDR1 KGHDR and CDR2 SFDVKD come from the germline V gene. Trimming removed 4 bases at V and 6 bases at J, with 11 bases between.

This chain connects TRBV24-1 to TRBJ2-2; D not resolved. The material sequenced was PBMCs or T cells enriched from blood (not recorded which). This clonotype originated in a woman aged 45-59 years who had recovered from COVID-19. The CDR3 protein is CATSDPLFAGELFF. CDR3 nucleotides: TGTGCCACCAGTGACCCCCTCTTTGCCGGGGAGCTGTTTTTT.